At least ten counts were recorded for the clone carrying this T cell receptor (beta chain). The target antigen is unknown. TCR alpha and beta CDR3 regions were amplified from RNA using iRepertoire nested multiplex PCR. TCRdb passed the multiplex PCR reads through MiXCR, listing each CDR3 protein once. The sample lists roughly 120,000 distinct CDR3 sequences, roughly 24% seen once, with over 12% in the top ten. The record originates from a study of glioma-infiltrating T cells. Broader study findings: CDR3 overlap between tissue and blood was very small. Gliomas, especially low-grade, showed above-expected tissue-blood divergence; non-neoplastic patients showed below.

Sequencing was carried out using glioma tissue, nonneoplastic brain tissue, or PBMCs (not recorded which). The clonotype comes from a human donor with low-grade glioma or glioblastoma, undergoing nonglioma brain surgery, or in good health (not recorded which).

In DNA form, the CDR3 reads TGTGCCAGCAAGGTCGGGGGGGACTCCTACAATGAGCAGTTCTTC. Protein product: CASKVGGDSYNEQFF. The chain couples TRBV7-2 to TRBJ2-1, with 8 positions matching TRBD2. V shed 7 bases and J 0 bases; nucleotides not matched to a gene: 5. Per the germline V gene, CDR1 is SGHTA and CDR2 is FQGNSA. The CDR3 runs to 15 residues.